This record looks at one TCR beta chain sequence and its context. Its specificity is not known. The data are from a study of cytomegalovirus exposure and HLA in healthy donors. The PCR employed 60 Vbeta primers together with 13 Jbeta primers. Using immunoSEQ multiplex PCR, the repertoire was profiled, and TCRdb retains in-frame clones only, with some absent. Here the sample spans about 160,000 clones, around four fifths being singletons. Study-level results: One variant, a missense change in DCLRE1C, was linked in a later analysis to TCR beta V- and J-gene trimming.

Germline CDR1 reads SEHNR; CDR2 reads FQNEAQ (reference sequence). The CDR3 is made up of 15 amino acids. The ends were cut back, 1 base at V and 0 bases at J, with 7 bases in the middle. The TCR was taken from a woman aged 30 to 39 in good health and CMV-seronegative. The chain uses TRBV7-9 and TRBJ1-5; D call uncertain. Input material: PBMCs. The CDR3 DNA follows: TGTGCCAGCAGCTTAGGACAAAATAGCAATCAGCCCCAGCATTTT. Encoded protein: CASSLGQNSNQPQHF. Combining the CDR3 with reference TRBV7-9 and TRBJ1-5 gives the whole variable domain DTGVSQNPRHKITKRGQNVTFRCDPISEHNRLYWYRQTLGQGPEFLTYFQNEAQLEKSRLLSDRFSAERPKGSFSTLEIQRTEQGDSAMYLCASSLGQNSNQPQHFGDGTRLSIL.